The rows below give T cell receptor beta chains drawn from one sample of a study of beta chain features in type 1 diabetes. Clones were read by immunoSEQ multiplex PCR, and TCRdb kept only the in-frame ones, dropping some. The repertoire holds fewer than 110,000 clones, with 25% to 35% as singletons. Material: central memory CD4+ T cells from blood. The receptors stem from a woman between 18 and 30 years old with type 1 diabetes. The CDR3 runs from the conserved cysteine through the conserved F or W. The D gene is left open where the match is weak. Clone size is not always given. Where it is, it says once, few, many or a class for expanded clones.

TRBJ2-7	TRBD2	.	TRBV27	TGTGCCAGCAGTTCCCCTAGCGGGAGGGCAGTCAACGAGCAGTACTTC	CASSSPSGRAVNEQYF
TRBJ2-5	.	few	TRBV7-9	TGTGCCAGCAGCTTAGGCCAGGGATGGGAGACCCAGTACTTC	CASSLGQGWETQYF
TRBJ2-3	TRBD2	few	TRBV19	TGTGCCAGTAGTATGATGTCAGGAGCGGGAGCAGATACGCAGTATTTT	CASSMMSGAGADTQYF
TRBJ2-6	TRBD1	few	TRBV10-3	TGTGCCATCAGTGAGGGACAGGAAAACGTCCTGACTTTC	CAISEGQENVLTF
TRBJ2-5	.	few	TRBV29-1	TGCAGCGTTGCACGCAGGGCCCAAGAGACCCAGTACTTC	CSVARRAQETQYF
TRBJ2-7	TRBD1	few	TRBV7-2	TGTGCCAGCAGCCCCCGGACAGGGATGTACGAGCAGTACTTC	CASSPRTGMYEQYF
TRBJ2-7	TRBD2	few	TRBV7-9	TGTGCCAGCAGCTTAGCGGAGGGACTAGCGGGAGGGTACGAGCAGTACTTC	CASSLAEGLAGGYEQYF
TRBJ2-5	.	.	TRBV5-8	TGTGCCAGCAGCCCGGGCAGGAGCAGGGGCATGGAGACCCAGTACTTC	CASSPGRSRGMETQYF
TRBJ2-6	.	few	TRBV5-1	TGCGCCAGCAGCTTGGCCATTTCTGGGGCCAACGTCCTGACTTTC	CASSLAISGANVLTF
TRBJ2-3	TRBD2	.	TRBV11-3	TGTGCCAGCAGCTTACTAGCGGCCCGCACAGATACGCAGTATTTT	CASSLLAARTDTQYF
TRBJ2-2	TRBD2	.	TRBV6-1	TGTGCCAGTCTTAGCGGGAGAGGGACCGGGGAGCTGTTTTTT	CASLSGRGTGELFF
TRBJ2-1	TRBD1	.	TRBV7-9	TGTGCCAGCAGCCAGAGACCGACAGGGGATGGTGAGCAGTTCTTC	CASSQRPTGDGEQFF
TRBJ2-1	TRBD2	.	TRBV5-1	TGCGCCAGCAGCTATCAAGGACTAGCGGGAGAAACCCAGTTCTTC	CASSYQGLAGETQFF
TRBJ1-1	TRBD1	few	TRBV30	TGTGCCTGGAGTGGTCTTCACAGGGGAGCTTTCTTT	CAWSGLHRGAFF
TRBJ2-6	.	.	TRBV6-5	TGTGCCAGCAGACAAGGGAGGGGGGCCAACGTCCTGACTTTC	CASRQGRGANVLTF
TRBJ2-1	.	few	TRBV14	TGTGCCAGCAGCCAAGACTTCTTCGCGGGACTTCTCCTAGCCTACAATGAGCAGTTCTTC	CASSQDFFAGLLLAYNEQFF
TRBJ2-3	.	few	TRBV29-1	TGCAGCGTTGCGGGGGGGGGACAGACGTCAGATACGCAGTATTTT	CSVAGGGQTSDTQYF
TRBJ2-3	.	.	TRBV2	TGTGCCAGCAGCCTCGGAGCAGATACGCAGTATTTT	CASSLGADTQYF
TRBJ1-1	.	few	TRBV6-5	TGTGCCAGCAACCGGGAGCCGGCCTCCTTCGAGACTTTCTTT	CASNREPASFETFF
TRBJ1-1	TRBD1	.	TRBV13	TGTGCCAGCAGCCAACTGACAACAGGGGCTCACACTGAAGCTTTCTTT	CASSQLTTGAHTEAFF
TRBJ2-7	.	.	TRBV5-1	TGCGCCAGCAGCGGGGCTGGGGCCTACGAGCAGTACTTC	CASSGAGAYEQYF
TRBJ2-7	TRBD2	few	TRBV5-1	TGCGCCAGCAGCTTACTAGCGTCCTCCTACGAGCAGTACTTC	CASSLLASSYEQYF
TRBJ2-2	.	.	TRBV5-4	TGTGCCAGCAGCTTGAGGACTCCCTATCCCGGGGAGCTGTTTTTT	CASSLRTPYPGELFF
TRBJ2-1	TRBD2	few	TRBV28	TGTGCCAGCAGCCTAGCGGGAGGGTTGAATGAGCAGTTCTTC	CASSLAGGLNEQFF
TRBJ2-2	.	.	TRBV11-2	TGTGCCAGCAGCCCTAAGGGAGTTCCGACCGGGGAGCTGTTTTTT	CASSPKGVPTGELFF
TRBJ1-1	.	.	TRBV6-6	TGTGCCAGCAGTTACCATTCAGAAGCTTTCTTT	CASSYHSEAFF
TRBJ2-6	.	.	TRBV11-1	TGTGCCAGCAGGCGGGGCGGGACCGACCTATCTGGGGCCAACGTCCTGACTTTC	CASRRGGTDLSGANVLTF
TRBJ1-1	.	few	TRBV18	TGTGCCAGCTCACCACGGGCAGGTTCTGTTGACACTGAAGCTTTCTTT	CASSPRAGSVDTEAFF
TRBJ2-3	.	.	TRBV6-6	TGTGCCAGCACCGCAGACACAGATACGCAGTATTTT	CASTADTDTQYF
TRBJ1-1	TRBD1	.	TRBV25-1	TGTGCCAGCAGCGAGACAGGGAAGAACACTGAAGCTTTCTTT	CASSETGKNTEAFF
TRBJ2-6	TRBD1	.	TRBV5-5	TGTGCCAGCAGCTTTGGACAGGGAGGTAGGGAAGGGGCCAACGTCCTGACTTTC	CASSFGQGGREGANVLTF
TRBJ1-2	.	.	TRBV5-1	TGCGCCAGCAGCTTGGACAGGGCGATAAACTATGGCTACACCTTC	CASSLDRAINYGYTF
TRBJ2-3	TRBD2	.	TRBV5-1	TGCGCCAGCAGCCCAATACCCTCTGGACTAGCGGGAGAGGATACGCAGTATTTT	CASSPIPSGLAGEDTQYF
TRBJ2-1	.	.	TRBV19	TGTGCCAGTAGTATTTGGGGGGATGAGCAGTTCTTC	CASSIWGDEQFF
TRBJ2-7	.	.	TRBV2	TGTGCCAGCAGTGAGTGGCGGAACGAGCAGTACTTC	CASSEWRNEQYF
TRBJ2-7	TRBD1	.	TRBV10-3	TGTGCCATCACCGGACAGGGGAACGAGCAGTACTTC	CAITGQGNEQYF
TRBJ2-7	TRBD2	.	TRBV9	TGTGCCAGCAGCGTAGGTTTGGCTAGCGGGAGGTATACCTACGAGCAGTACTTC	CASSVGLASGRYTYEQYF
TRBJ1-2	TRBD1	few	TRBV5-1	TGCGCCAGCAGCTCGACAGGGCCTGATAACTATGGCTACACCTTC	CASSSTGPDNYGYTF
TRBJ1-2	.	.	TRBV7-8	TGTGCCAGCAGCTCCTCGACAGGATTAGGCTACTATGGCTACACCTTC	CASSSSTGLGYYGYTF
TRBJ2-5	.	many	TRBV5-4	TGTGCCAGCAGCTTGAAAGCGGACCCAAAGAAGACCCAGTACTTC	CASSLKADPKKTQYF
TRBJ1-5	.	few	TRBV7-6	TGTGCCAGCAGCTTAGCGCGGGGGAATCAGCCCCAGCATTTT	CASSLARGNQPQHF